These 12 T cell receptor beta chains were sequenced from one sample in a study of neoadjuvant nivolumab and ipilimumab in lung cancer. The protocol was immunoSEQ multiplex PCR, while the TCRdb copy is restricted to in-frame clones and leaves out a portion. This sample has 40,000 or so clones, with roughly nine tenths found just once. The sequencing used peripheral blood, collected before neoadjuvant nivolumab, alone or with ipilimumab. The receptors originated from an adult with non-small cell lung cancer.

The J gene is TRBJ2-7, the V gene TRBV6-1, with D possibly being TRBD2 (6 bases). The CDR3 length is 17 residues. Germline loops: CDR1 MNHNS, CDR2 SASEGT. Trimming took off 4 bases at V and 0 bases at J, with 19 bases between the two ends. Here the CDR3 DNA reads TGTGCCAGCAGTGTCTTAATGCTAGCGACCAACTCCTACGAGCAGTACTTC. Translating it yields CASSVLMLATNSYEQYF.

The rearrangement links TRBV6-6 to TRBJ1-5; 12 bases are a match to TRBD1. From germline, CDR1 is MNHNY and CDR2 SVGAGI (reference sequence). This CDR3 region has 14 residues. V shed 6 bases, J shed 6 bases, and the junction held 3 bases outside the gene matches. CDR3 amino acids: CASRGQGASQPQHF. Here the CDR3 DNA reads TGTGCCAGCAGGGGACAGGGGGCGAGTCAGCCCCAGCATTTT.

A few counts support this clone. The chain combines TRBV10-1 with TRBJ2-5; D might be TRBD2 (6 bases). Trimming stripped 5 bases from V and 10 bases from J, with 17 bases between. The CDR3 spans 13 residues. CDR1 is WNHNN and CDR2 is SYGVQD in the germline V gene (reference sequence). The CDR3 spells CASSKTGPGDQYF. The CDR3 coding sequence is TGCGCCAGCAGTAAGACGGGCCCGGGGGACCAGTACTTC.

This chain joins TRBV4-1 and TRBJ2-4; TRBD2 matches at 12 bases. CDR3 length: 18 amino acids. CDR1 and CDR2 (germline): MGHRA, YSYEKL. V lost 3 bases and J lost 6; bases outside the gene matches: 12. For the CDR3, the DNA is TGCGCCAGCAGCCAGGGACTAGCGGGCCCGTCTGCCTTAAACATTCAGTACTTC. Its protein product is CASSQGLAGPSALNIQYF.

The chain links TRBV12-5 to TRBJ1-5; D may be TRBD1 (6 bases). The V gene lost 6 bases and the J gene lost 6 bases, with 12 bases spanning the gap. This CDR3 spans 13 amino acids. The germline CDR1 and CDR2 sequences are LGHNT and FRNRAP. The CDR3 region is CASGQGLGQPQHF. The CDR3 nucleotides are TGTGCTAGTGGCCAGGGGTTGGGTCAGCCCCAGCATTTT.

This chain links TRBV27 with TRBJ2-7; D gene ambiguous. V was shortened by 4 bases and J by 1 base, with 8 bases between the two germline ends. The CDR3 has 13 amino acids. CDR1 is MNHEY and CDR2 is SMNVEV in the germline V gene (reference sequence). The CDR3 spells CASSSGESYEQYF. CDR3 nucleotide sequence: TGTGCCAGCAGTTCTGGGGAATCCTACGAGCAGTACTTC.

The chain combines TRBV28 with TRBJ2-1; 11 nucleotides align to TRBD2. Germline CDR1 is MDHEN and CDR2 is SYDVKM. Trimming cost V 3 bases and J 4 bases; bases outside gene matches: 2. CDR3 size: 15 residues. CDR3 protein: CASSLTSGIYNEQFF. Here the CDR3 DNA reads TGTGCCAGCAGTTTGACTAGCGGGATATACAATGAGCAGTTCTTC.

This chain connects TRBV4-1 to TRBJ2-2, with 8 bases fitting TRBD1. Germline V gene lookup returns CDR1 MGHRA and CDR2 YSYEKL. Losses at the gene ends were 4 bases for V and 8 bases for J; bases not matched to a gene: 3. The CDR3 is 13 amino acids. The CDR3 nucleotides are TGCGCCAGCAGCCGGACAGGGAGGGGGGAGCTGTTTTTT. Amino acid sequence: CASSRTGRGELFF.

The chain has TRBV11-2 and TRBJ2-5; D unclear. Trimming removed 2 bases at V and 5 bases at J, with 12 bases between. The CDR3 consists of 14 residues. Germline V gene sequence: CDR1 SGHAT, CDR2 FQNNGV. The CDR3 here is CASSLRVYEETQYF. The DNA of the CDR3 is TGTGCCAGCAGCTTAAGGGTCTATGAGGAGACCCAGTACTTC. Using reference TRBV11-2 and TRBJ2-5 for the parts outside the CDR3, the full variable domain is EAGVAQSPRYKIIEKRQSVAFWCNPISGHATLYWYQQILGQGPKLLIQFQNNGVVDDSQLPKDRFSAERLKGVDSTLKIQPAKLEDSAVYLCASSLRVYEETQYFGPGTRLLVL.

The rearrangement joins TRBV7-9 to TRBJ2-1, with 7 bases matching TRBD1. This CDR3 comprises 13 residues. Per the germline V gene, CDR1 is SEHNR and CDR2 is FQNEAQ (reference sequence). The junction had 11 bases not matched to a gene; V was cut back by 5 bases and J by 13 bases. The CDR3 DNA is TGTGCCAGCAGCACACAGACAGGGTGGCCCCAGTTCTTC. Translating gives CASSTQTGWPQFF.

CDR3 region: CASSPLSGIRETQYF. The CDR3 DNA reads as TGTGCCAGCAGCCCCTTGTCAGGGATCCGTGAGACCCAGTACTTC. The V and J genes are TRBV6-5 and TRBJ2-5, with D perhaps matching TRBD1 (5 bases). The CDR3 runs to 15 residues. The V gene lost 6 bases and the J gene lost 5 bases, with 19 bases spanning the gap. The germline V gene encodes CDR1 MNHEY and CDR2 SVGAGI.

The rearrangement links TRBV9 to TRBJ2-7, with D perhaps TRBD2 (5 bases). The germline V gene has CDR1 SGDLS and CDR2 YYNGEE. The ends were cut back, 3 bases at V and 1 base at J, with 11 bases in the middle. The CDR3 sequence is 14 residues long. The CDR3 spells CASSARGQSYEQYF. In DNA form, the CDR3 reads TGTGCCAGCAGCGCCCGCGGGCAGTCCTACGAGCAGTACTTC.